This T cell receptor beta chain derives from a study of shared clonotypes between healthy human individuals. The CDR3 loop spans 16 amino acids. V was pared by 3 bases and J by 2 bases, with 5 bases of the junction left unmatched. Looked up from germline, CDR1 is KGHSH and CDR2 is LQKENI. To note about this clone: Its specificity is not known.

Notes on the study in general: Collection of samples was limited to blood; tissue repertoires likely differ.

The table came from immunoSEQ multiplex PCR; TCRdb's copy has only in-frame clones and leaves some out. Here the sample spans fewer than 650,000 clones, around 76% being singletons. The donors were all Caucasian adults (living in Nashville, Tennessee). Sequencing input: PBMCs. The V gene is TRBV18, the J gene TRBJ2-2, with 8 bases aligning to TRBD1. The sequence was collected from a woman aged 40 to 49 in good health. Some clones in this sample may be carry-over from other donors' samples. Here the CDR3 reads CASSPTAGGNTGELFF. The CDR3 DNA is TGTGCCAGCTCACCTACGGCAGGGGGCAACACCGGGGAGCTGTTTTTT.